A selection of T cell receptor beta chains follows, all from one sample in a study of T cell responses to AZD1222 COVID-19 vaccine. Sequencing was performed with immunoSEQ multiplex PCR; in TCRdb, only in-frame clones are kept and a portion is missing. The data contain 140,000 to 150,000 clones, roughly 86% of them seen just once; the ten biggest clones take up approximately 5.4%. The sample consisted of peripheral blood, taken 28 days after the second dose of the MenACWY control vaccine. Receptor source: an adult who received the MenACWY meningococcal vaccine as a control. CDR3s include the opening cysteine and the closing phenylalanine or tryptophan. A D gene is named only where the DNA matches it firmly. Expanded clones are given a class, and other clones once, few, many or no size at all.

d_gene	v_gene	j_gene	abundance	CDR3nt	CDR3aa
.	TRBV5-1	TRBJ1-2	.	TGCGCCAGCAGGAATTCGGGGGGCTATGGCTACACCTTC	CASRNSGGYGYTF
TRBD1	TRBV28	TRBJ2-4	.	TGTGCCAGCAGTTTAGCAGGGGACAGAAACATTCAGTACTTC	CASSLAGDRNIQYF
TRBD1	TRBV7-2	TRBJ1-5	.	TGTGCCAGCAGCCCTAGTGGGACAGTGGATCAGCCCCAGCATTTT	CASSPSGTVDQPQHF
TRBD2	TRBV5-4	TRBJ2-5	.	TGTGCCAGCAGCTTGTCTAGCGGGAGGGCCGGGGAGACCCAGTACTTC	CASSLSSGRAGETQYF
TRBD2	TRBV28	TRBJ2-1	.	TGTGCCAGCGTCGGGACTAGCGGGAGCCGGTCTACAAATGAGCAGTTCTTC	CASVGTSGSRSTNEQFF
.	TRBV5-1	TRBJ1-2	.	TGCGCCAGCAGCTTGGCCCCGGGGGGGTACGTGGGCTACACCTTC	CASSLAPGGYVGYTF
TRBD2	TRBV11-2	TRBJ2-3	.	TGTGCCAGCAGCCCCACCCGAACTAGCGGGGGCACAGATACGCAGTATTTT	CASSPTRTSGGTDTQYF
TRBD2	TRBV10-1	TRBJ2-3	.	TGCGCCAGCAGTGAGGCGACTCTAGCGGGAGGGCCAGATACGCAGTATTTT	CASSEATLAGGPDTQYF
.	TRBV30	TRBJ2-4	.	TGTGCCTGGAGTGCCAGGGTTGGGCTAGCCAAAAACATTCAGTACTTC	CAWSARVGLAKNIQYF
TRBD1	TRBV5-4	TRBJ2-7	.	TGTGCCAGCAGCTTGGCCCCCGGACAGGGCCACGAGCAGTACTTC	CASSLAPGQGHEQYF
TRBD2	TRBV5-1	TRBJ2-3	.	TGCGCCAGCAGCCTACCACTAGCGGGAGAGTCAGATACGCAGTATTTT	CASSLPLAGESDTQYF
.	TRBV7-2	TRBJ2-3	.	TGTGCCAGCAGCTTAGGTGGGGCGGGCGATACGCAGTATTTT	CASSLGGAGDTQYF
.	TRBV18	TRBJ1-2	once	TGTGCCAGCTCACCCCCCGGGGTGCAGGGTGGCTACACCTTC	CASSPPGVQGGYTF
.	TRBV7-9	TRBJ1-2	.	TGTGCCAGCAGCCCAAGGGGGGACCGACTCTATGGCTACACCTTC	CASSPRGDRLYGYTF
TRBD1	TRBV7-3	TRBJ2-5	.	TGTGCCAGCAGCCAAGGCAGGGGGACCGGGGAGACCCAGTACTTC	CASSQGRGTGETQYF
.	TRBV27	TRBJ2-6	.	TGTGCCAGCAGTTCGGGTTCTGGGGCCAACGTCCTGACTTTC	CASSSGSGANVLTF
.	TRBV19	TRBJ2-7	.	TGTGCCAGTAGTATGAGGGCAGGGTTTAGCTCCTACGAGCAGTACTTC	CASSMRAGFSSYEQYF
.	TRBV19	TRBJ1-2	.	TGTGCCAGTAGTATGGGCAGTGACTATGGCTACACCTTC	CASSMGSDYGYTF
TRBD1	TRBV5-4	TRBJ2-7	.	TGTGCCAGCAGCTCGGGTGGGACAGGAGGCACCTACGAGCAGTACTTC	CASSSGGTGGTYEQYF
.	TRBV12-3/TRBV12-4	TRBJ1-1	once	TGTGCCAGCAGTACACTAAGTCTTGAAGCTTTCTTT	CASSTLSLEAFF
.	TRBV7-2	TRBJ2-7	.	TGTGCCAGCAGCTCCTCGTCCGTCGGCGAGCAGTACTTC	CASSSSSVGEQYF
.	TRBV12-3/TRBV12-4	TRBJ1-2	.	TGTGCCAGCAGCCCAGACACTTCCTATGGCTACACCTTC	CASSPDTSYGYTF
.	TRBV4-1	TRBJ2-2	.	TGCGCCAGCACTGAGCCGAACACCGGGGAGCTGTTTTTT	CASTEPNTGELFF
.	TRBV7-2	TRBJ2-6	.	TGTGCCAGCAGCCCTCTCGGCTCTGGGGCCAACGTCCTGACTTTC	CASSPLGSGANVLTF
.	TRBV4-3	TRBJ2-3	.	TGCGCCAGCAGCCCTGGGACGGGGCTGAACACAGATACGCAGTATTTT	CASSPGTGLNTDTQYF
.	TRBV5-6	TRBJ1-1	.	TGTGCCAGCAGCTTGGCGGGGGCCGAGAACACTGAAGCTTTCTTT	CASSLAGAENTEAFF
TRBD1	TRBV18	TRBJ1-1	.	TGTGCCAGCTCACCAGGACAGGGTGGTTCTGAAGCTTTCTTT	CASSPGQGGSEAFF
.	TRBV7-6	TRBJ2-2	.	TGTGCCAGCAGCCCATGGAAGGGGGGCTACACCGGGGAGCTGTTTTTT	CASSPWKGGYTGELFF
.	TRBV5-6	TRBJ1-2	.	TGTGCCAGCAGCTTGGGGGCAGGGAAGTATGGCTACACCTTC	CASSLGAGKYGYTF
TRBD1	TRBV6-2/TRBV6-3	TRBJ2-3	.	TGTGCCAGCAGACCTACCCGGGACAGGTTCACGGATACGCAGTATTTT	CASRPTRDRFTDTQYF
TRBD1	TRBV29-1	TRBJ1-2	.	TGCAGCGTACACAGGGGGACCTATGGCTACACCTTC	CSVHRGTYGYTF
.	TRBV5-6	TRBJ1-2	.	TGTGCCAGCAGCTTTAGGCAGACCTACACCTTC	CASSFRQTYTF
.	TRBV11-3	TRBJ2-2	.	TGTGCCAGCAGCTTGGCCTTATACGTTACCGGGGAGCTGTTTTTT	CASSLALYVTGELFF
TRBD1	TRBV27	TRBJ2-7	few	TGTGCCAGCAGTCGGATTCCGGGACAGTACCAACAAGAGGAGCAGTACTTC	CASSRIPGQYQQEEQYF
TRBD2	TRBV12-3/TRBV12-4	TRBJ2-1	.	TGTGCCAGCAGACCCGGACTAGCGGGAGCCTGCTTCTTC	CASRPGLAGACFF
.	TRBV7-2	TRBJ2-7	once	TGTGCCAGCAGCGGCGGGACTCCTGAACCTTCCTACGAGCAGTACTTC	CASSGGTPEPSYEQYF
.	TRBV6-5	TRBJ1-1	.	TGTGCCAGCAGTTACACCAGGGGCGCTGAAGCTTTCTTT	CASSYTRGAEAFF
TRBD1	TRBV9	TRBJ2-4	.	TGTGCCAGCAGCGTGGGGACAGGGTTTCGAGACATTCAGTACTTC	CASSVGTGFRDIQYF
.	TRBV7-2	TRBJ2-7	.	TGTGCCAGCAGCTTTGCGGATGGCGGACCCTACGAGCAGTACTTC	CASSFADGGPYEQYF
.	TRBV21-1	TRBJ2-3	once	TGTGCCAGCAGCCCTCGGACAGGGGAATATTCGAACACAGATACGCAGTATTTT	CASSPRTGEYSNTDTQYF
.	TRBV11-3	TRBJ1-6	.	TGTGCCAGCAGCCCTCTTAGGGTGGATAATTCACCCCTCCACTTT	CASSPLRVDNSPLHF
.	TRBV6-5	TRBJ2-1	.	TGTGCCAGCAGTTACCCCGAGCCCAATGAGCAGTTCTTC	CASSYPEPNEQFF
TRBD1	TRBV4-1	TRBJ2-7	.	TGCGCCAGCAGCCAAGGATTGGGGACAGGCTCCTACGAGCAGTACTTC	CASSQGLGTGSYEQYF
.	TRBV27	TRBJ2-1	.	TGTGCCAGCAGAAACCCTGCTAGCGTTTCCTCCTACAATGAGCAGTTCTTC	CASRNPASVSSYNEQFF
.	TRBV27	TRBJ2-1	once	TGTGCCAGCAGTGTGCAACCTAGACCCTCCTACAATGAGCAGTTCTTC	CASSVQPRPSYNEQFF
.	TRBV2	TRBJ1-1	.	TGTGCCAGCAGTGAAGGGGCCGGGACCACTGAAGCTTTCTTT	CASSEGAGTTEAFF
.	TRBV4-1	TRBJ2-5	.	TGCGCCAGCAGCCAAGGGTGGGCGGTACAAGAGACCCAGTACTTC	CASSQGWAVQETQYF
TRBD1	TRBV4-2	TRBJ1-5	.	TGTGCCAGCAGTCCTAGACAGGGTATGGGACAGCCCCAGCATTTT	CASSPRQGMGQPQHF
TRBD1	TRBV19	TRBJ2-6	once	TGTGCCAGTACCCCAAGGGGGACAGCTGGGGCCAACGTCCTGACTTTC	CASTPRGTAGANVLTF
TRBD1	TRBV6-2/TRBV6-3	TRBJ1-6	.	TGTGCCAGCAGTTATTGGGGACAGGGGGCTTCACCCCTCCACTTT	CASSYWGQGASPLHF
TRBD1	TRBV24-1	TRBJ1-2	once	TGTGCCACCAGTGATTTCACAGGGGAGGTTGGCTACACCTTC	CATSDFTGEVGYTF
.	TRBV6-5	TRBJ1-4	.	TGTGCCAGCAGCCCCAGCCGGGTCGGGAATGAAAAACTGTTTTTT	CASSPSRVGNEKLFF
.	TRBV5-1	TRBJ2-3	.	TGCGCCAGCAGCGCGGTTCCCACAGATACGCAGTATTTT	CASSAVPTDTQYF
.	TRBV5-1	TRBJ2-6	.	TGCGCCAGCAGCATAGGGGCGATGGCTGGGGCCAACGTCCTGACTTTC	CASSIGAMAGANVLTF
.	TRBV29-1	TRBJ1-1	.	TGCAGCGTTGAATCGCGGCAGGGTACTGAAGCTTTCTTT	CSVESRQGTEAFF
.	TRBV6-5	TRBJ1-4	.	TGTGCCACCAAAAGGTCCGCAACTAATGAAAAACTGTTTTTT	CATKRSATNEKLFF
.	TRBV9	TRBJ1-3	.	TGTGCCAGCAGCGTCGCGGGTACCTCTGGAAACACCATATATTTT	CASSVAGTSGNTIYF
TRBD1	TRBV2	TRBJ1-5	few	TGTGCCAGCGGGGGACAGGGGGACCTTCAGCCCCAGCATTTT	CASGGQGDLQPQHF
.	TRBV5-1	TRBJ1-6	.	TGCGCCAGCAGCACGGGTAGCAGCCGAGGATCACCCCTCCACTTT	CASSTGSSRGSPLHF
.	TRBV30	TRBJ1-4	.	TGTGCCTGGAACCGAGGGGGGAGGGCTGGTGAAAAACTGTTTTTT	CAWNRGGRAGEKLFF